These 13 T cell receptor beta chains came from one sample sequenced in a study of cytotoxic CD8 clonotypes in ibrutinib-treated CLL. This table comes from immunoSEQ multiplex PCR, and its TCRdb copy is limited to in-frame clones, with some not included. In the table there are 200,000 to 250,000 clones, 60% to 80% of which are singletons. The sequences come from PBMCs, collected after 12 months of ibrutinib treatment. The receptors were gathered from a human donor with chronic lymphocytic leukemia.

The CDR3 sequence: CASSPAGTEGEKLFF. The CDR3 region has the DNA TGTGCCAGCAGCCCAGCCGGGACCGAGGGTGAAAAACTGTTTTTT. The rearrangement links TRBV7-9 to TRBJ1-4; tentatively, D is TRBD1 (5 bases). The CDR3 has 15 residues. The germline V and J ends were trimmed by 5 bases and 7 bases, with 17 bases remaining between them. Germline V gene sequence: CDR1 SEHNR, CDR2 FQNEAQ (reference sequence).

This rearrangement joins TRBV30 to TRBJ2-4, with D perhaps matching TRBD1 (6 bases). Germline V CDR1 and CDR2: GTSNPN, SVGIG (reference sequence). The CDR3 is 17 residues long. Trimming cost V 1 base and J 0 bases, with 16 bases left between them. The DNA of the CDR3 is TGTGCCTGGAGTGCCGCCAGGGGTACACTAGCCAAAAACATTCAGTACTTC. It encodes CAWSAARGTLAKNIQYF.

The chain recombines TRBV18 with TRBJ1-1, with D possibly matching TRBD1 (5 bases). V dropped 5 bases and J dropped 5 bases, with 18 bases sitting between them. The CDR3 spans 15 residues. The V gene's germline CDR1 is KGHSH and CDR2 LQKENI. The CDR3 here is CASSLQTAGRTEAFF. The CDR3 DNA sequence: TGTGCCAGCTCATTACAGACAGCAGGACGGACTGAAGCTTTCTTT.

This chain uses TRBV7-2 with TRBJ1-6, with D possibly TRBD1 on 6 matching bases. V gave up 3 bases and J gave up 9 bases, with 12 bases separating them. Per germline, CDR1 SGHTA and CDR2 FQGNSA. The CDR3 covers 14 residues. CDR3 DNA sequence: TGTGCCAGCAGCTTTTATAGGGGGAGTTCACCCCTCCACTTT. Residues: CASSFYRGSSPLHF.

The chain joins TRBV6-6 to TRBJ1-3, with D uncertain. This CDR3 comprises 16 residues. The V end lost 2 bases, the J end lost 4 bases, and 15 bases lay between the germline ends. CDR1 is MNHNY, CDR2 SVGAGI, per germline (reference sequence). The CDR3 spells CASSYGGSSAGNTIYF. The DNA of the CDR3 is TGTGCCAGCAGTTACGGTGGCTCCTCTGCCGGAAACACCATATATTTT.

Only one count was recorded for this clone. J is TRBJ2-1 and V is TRBV7-9, with D hard to call. V was trimmed by 3 bases and J by 6 bases, leaving 12 bases between them. CDR1 is SEHNR, CDR2 FQNEAQ, per germline (reference sequence). The CDR3 consists of 14 residues. The CDR3 sequence is CASSLANRGNEQFF. In DNA form, the CDR3 reads TGTGCCAGCAGCTTGGCTAATCGCGGCAATGAGCAGTTCTTC.

V is TRBV9 and J is TRBJ1-2, with D unclear. V was shortened by 2 bases and J by 0 bases, with 20 bases between the two germline ends. Germline CDR1 is SGDLS and CDR2 is YYNGEE. The CDR3 loop spans 18 amino acids. CDR3 nucleotides: TGTGCCAGCAGCGTCCGAACCACTGCAGGACGGCCTAACTATGGCTACACCTTC. Translating it yields CASSVRTTAGRPNYGYTF.

The V and J genes are TRBV9 and TRBJ2-2, with D perhaps TRBD1 (6 bases). The CDR3 length is 16 residues. With 4 bases removed from V and 0 bases from J, the gap between germline ends came to 13 bases. CDR1 and CDR2 from the germline V gene are SGDLS and YYNGEE. In DNA form, the CDR3 reads TGTGCCAGCAGCTCAAAGGGGACATCGAACACCGGGGAGCTGTTTTTT. Protein: CASSSKGTSNTGELFF. Drawing the rest from reference TRBV9 and TRBJ2-2, the complete variable domain is DSGVTQTPKHLITATGQRVTLRCSPRSGDLSVYWYQQSLDQGLQFLIQYYNGEERAKGNILERFSAQQFPDLHSELNLSSLELGDSALYFCASSSKGTSNTGELFFGEGSRLTVL.

The rearrangement uses TRBV27 and TRBJ1-5; TRBD1 might be the D (5 bases). From germline, CDR1 is MNHEY and CDR2 SMNVEV (reference sequence). V gave up 8 bases and J gave up 4 bases, with 15 bases separating them. The CDR3 has 14 amino acids. This CDR3 is CASGLVTANQPQHF. The CDR3 DNA sequence: TGTGCCAGCGGTCTAGTGACAGCGAATCAGCCCCAGCATTTT.

This chain connects TRBV2 to TRBJ2-7, with D tentatively TRBD1 (6 bases). CDR1 and CDR2 from the germline V gene are SNHLY and FYNNEI. The CDR3 is made up of 13 amino acids. V was cut by 4 bases and J by 3 bases, with 10 bases left in between. The CDR3 is CASSVSGDYEQYF. The CDR3 DNA follows: TGTGCCAGCAGTGTTTCAGGGGACTACGAGCAGTACTTC.

The chain recombines TRBV6-5 with TRBJ2-2; D is ambiguous. The CDR3 covers 14 residues. Germline assignment: CDR1 MNHEY and CDR2 SVGAGI. Trimming took 2 bases from V and 2 from J, leaving 6 bases between them. The CDR3 sequence is CASSYGYNTGELFF. CDR3 coding DNA: TGTGCCAGCAGTTACGGATATAACACCGGGGAGCTGTTTTTT.

The genes are TRBV29-1 and TRBJ1-3; TRBD1 agrees at 8 bases. V shed 3 bases and J 0 bases; nucleotides not matched to a gene: 10. Germline V gives CDR1 SQVTM, CDR2 ANQGSEA. This CDR3 is built from 17 residues. CDR3 in amino acids: CSVEGVLGQVSGNTIYF. The CDR3 nucleotides read TGCAGCGTTGAGGGGGTATTGGGACAGGTCTCTGGAAACACCATATATTTT. The full variable domain, with the rest looked up from reference TRBV29-1 and TRBJ1-3, is SAVISQKPSRDICQRGTSLTIQCQVDSQVTMMFWYRQQPGQSLTLIATANQGSEATYESGFVIDKFPISRPNLTFSTLTVSNMSPEDSSIYLCSVEGVLGQVSGNTIYFGEGSWLTVV.

The V gene is TRBV5-1, the J gene TRBJ2-3; possible D gene TRBD2, 7 bases. Trimming removed 6 bases from V and 6 bases from J, with 20 bases in between. The CDR3 extends over 15 amino acids. CDR1 is SGHRS, CDR2 YFSETQ, per germline. CDR3 loop: CASTLGGGVWDTQYF. CDR3 sequence (DNA): TGCGCCAGCACCCTGGGGGGGGGCGTATGGGATACGCAGTATTTT.